This T cell receptor beta chain was captured by sequencing in a study of T cell responses to AZD1222 COVID-19 vaccine. Germline trimming cut 6 bases from V and 3 bases from J; bases unmatched to any gene: 4. The length of the CDR3 is 13 residues. Germline lookup yields CDR1 SQVTM and CDR2 ANQGSEA. Generated by immunoSEQ multiplex PCR, the TCRdb table keeps only in-frame clones and is missing some. Here the sample spans 95,000 to 100,000 clones, 90% being singletons. The gene calls are TRBV29-1 and TRBJ2-1; 8 bases map to TRBD1. This receptor was taken from an adult in good health. Sequenced here: peripheral blood, sampled on day 0 of AZD1222 vaccination. The chain's CDR3 is CSVGGQGYNEQFF. DNA of the CDR3: TGCAGCGTCGGAGGACAGGGCTACAATGAGCAGTTCTTC.